This entry is about one TCR beta chain. The data were taken from a study of blood T cell repertoires in COVID-19. Study in general: Italy, Spain and the United States were the sources of the convalescent and acute COVID-19 samples.

Participants reported their clinical history, and cohort assignment relied on those reports. Symptom resolution, clearance, or two negative PCRs marked donors in Cohort 3 as recovered. Deletions cut 5 bases from V and 0 bases from J, with 11 bases between. This CDR3 region has 14 residues. Germline-derived CDR1 and CDR2 are SQVTM and ANQGSEA. Some clones are missing from TCRdb's copy, which holds only in-frame ones; the method was immunoSEQ multiplex PCR. The sample includes roughly 290,000 clones, 87% seen only once; the top ten take around 5.8%. The chain uses TRBV29-1 and TRBJ2-1; D remains ambiguous. The sequenced sample consisted of PBMCs or T cells enriched from blood (not recorded which). The sequence came from a woman aged 40-49 years who had recovered from COVID-19. CDR3 sequence reads: CSVFSEDSYNEQFF. CDR3 nucleotides: TGCAGCGTTTTCTCCGAGGACTCCTACAATGAGCAGTTCTTC.